This T cell receptor (beta chain) was identified in a study of blood T cells in healthy people across ages. Concerning this clonotype itself: Its antigen is unknown.

J lost 4 bases, V lost 8 bases, and 30 bases had no gene match. This CDR3 has 21 residues. Study results and limitations: Donor CMV infection status was unknown, possibly confounding age-related changes in expanded clonotypes.

Through a sample-barcoded 5' primer and a J-beta primer mix, a second PCR was run for 7 to 11 cycles. MiXCR, run by TCRdb on the 5' RACE reads, gives a single entry per CDR3 protein. The sample has around 900,000 distinct CDR3 sequences; under 30% are singletons. Donors gave around 9.8 milliliters of peripheral blood apiece. The sequencing sample was made of blood. The TCR sequence derives from a woman older than 75 in good health. The V gene is TRBV12-3 or TRBV12-4, the J gene TRBJ2-5; 8 bases fit TRBD2. Written as DNA, the CDR3 is TGTGCCAGCGAGCCAGCCGGTTTAGAGGCCCAGAACGGGGGGGCCTTAGAGACCCAGTACTTC. Translating it yields CASEPAGLEAQNGGALETQYF.